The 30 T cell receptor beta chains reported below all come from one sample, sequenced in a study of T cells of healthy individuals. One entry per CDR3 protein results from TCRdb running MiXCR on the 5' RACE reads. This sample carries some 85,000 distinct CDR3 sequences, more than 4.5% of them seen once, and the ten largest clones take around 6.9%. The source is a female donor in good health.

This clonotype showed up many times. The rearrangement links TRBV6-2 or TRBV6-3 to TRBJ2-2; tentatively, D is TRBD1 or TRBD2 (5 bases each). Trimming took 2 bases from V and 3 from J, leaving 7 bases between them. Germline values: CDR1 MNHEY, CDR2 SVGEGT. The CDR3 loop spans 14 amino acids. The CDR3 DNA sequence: TGTGCCAGCAGTTACAGGGACGACACCGGGGAGCTGTTTTTT. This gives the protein CASSYRDDTGELFF.

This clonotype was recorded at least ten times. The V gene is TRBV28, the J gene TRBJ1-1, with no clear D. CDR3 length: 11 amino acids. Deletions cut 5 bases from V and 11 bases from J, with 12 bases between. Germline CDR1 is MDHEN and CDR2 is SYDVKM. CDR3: CASSTPRRAFF. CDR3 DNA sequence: TGTGCCAGCAGTACCCCCCGGCGCGCTTTCTTT.

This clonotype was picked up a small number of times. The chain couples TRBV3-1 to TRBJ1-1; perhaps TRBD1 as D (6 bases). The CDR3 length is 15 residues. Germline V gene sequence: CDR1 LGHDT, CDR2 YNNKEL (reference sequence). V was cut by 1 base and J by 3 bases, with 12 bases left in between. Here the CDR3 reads CASSQGGGGHTEAFF. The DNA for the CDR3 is TGTGCCAGCAGCCAAGGAGGGGGTGGTCACACTGAAGCTTTCTTT.

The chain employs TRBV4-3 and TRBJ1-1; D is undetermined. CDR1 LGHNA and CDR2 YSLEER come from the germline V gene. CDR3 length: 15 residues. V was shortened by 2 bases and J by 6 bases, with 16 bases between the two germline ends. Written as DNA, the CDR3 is TGCGCCAGCAGCCAATTGGAGATGGGGTTCTCTGAAGCTTTCTTT. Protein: CASSQLEMGFSEAFF.

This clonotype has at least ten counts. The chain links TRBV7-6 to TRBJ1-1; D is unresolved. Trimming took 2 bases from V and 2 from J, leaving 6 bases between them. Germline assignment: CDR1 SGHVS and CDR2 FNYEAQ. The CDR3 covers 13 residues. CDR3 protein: CASSLSENTEAFF. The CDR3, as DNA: TGTGCCAGCAGCTTATCAGAAAACACTGAAGCTTTCTTT. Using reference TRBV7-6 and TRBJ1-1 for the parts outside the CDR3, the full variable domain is GAGVSQSPRYKVTKRGQDVALRCDPISGHVSLYWYRQALGQGPEFLTYFNYEAQQDKSGLPNDRFSAERPEGSISTLTIQRTEQRDSAMYRCASSLSENTEAFFGQGTRLTVV.

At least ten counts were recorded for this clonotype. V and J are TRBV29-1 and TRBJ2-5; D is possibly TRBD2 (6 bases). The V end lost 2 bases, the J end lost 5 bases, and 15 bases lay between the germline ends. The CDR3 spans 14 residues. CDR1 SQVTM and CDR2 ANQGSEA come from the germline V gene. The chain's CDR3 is CSVEPLGSGETQYF. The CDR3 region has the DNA TGCAGCGTTGAACCTCTCGGGAGTGGGGAGACCCAGTACTTC.

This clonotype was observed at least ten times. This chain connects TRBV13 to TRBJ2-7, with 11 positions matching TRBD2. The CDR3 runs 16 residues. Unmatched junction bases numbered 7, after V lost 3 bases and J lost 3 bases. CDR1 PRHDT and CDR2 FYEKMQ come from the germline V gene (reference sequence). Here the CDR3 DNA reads TGTGCCAGCAGCTTCCGCTTTGGGACTAGCGGCTACGAGCAGTACTTC. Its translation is CASSFRFGTSGYEQYF. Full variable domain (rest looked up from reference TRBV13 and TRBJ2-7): AAGVIQSPRHLIKEKRETATLKCYPIPRHDTVYWYQQGPGQDPQFLISFYEKMQSDKGSIPDRFSAQQFSDYHSELNMSSLELGDSALYFCASSFRFGTSGYEQYFGPGTRLTVT.

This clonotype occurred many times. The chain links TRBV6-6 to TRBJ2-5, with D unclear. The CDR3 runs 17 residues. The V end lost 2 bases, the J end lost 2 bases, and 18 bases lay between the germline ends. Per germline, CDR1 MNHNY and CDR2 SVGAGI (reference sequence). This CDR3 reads CASSYTYSRSEQETQYF. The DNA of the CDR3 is TGTGCCAGCAGTTACACGTATAGCAGAAGCGAACAAGAGACCCAGTACTTC.

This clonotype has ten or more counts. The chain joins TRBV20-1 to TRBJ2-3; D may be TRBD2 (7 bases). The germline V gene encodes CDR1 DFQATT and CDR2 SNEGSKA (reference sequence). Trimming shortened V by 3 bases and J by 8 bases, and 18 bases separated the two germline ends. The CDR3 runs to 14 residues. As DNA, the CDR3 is TGCAGTGCTAGGGGGGGGCCCGGAGGAGGTACGCAGTATTTT. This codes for CSARGGPGGGTQYF.

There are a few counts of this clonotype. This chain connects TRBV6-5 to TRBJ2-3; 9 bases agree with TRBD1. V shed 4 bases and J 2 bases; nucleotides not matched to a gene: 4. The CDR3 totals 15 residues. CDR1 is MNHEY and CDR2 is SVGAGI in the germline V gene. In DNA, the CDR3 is TGTGCCAGCAGTTTTACAGGGGGCATCACAGATACGCAGTATTTT. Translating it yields CASSFTGGITDTQYF.

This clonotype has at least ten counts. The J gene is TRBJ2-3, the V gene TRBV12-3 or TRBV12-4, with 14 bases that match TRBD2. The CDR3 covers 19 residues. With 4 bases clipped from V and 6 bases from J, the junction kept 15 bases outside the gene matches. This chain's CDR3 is CASSSTRETSGRAVDTQYF. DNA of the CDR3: TGTGCCAGCAGTTCCACACGAGAGACTAGCGGGAGGGCGGTGGATACGCAGTATTTT.

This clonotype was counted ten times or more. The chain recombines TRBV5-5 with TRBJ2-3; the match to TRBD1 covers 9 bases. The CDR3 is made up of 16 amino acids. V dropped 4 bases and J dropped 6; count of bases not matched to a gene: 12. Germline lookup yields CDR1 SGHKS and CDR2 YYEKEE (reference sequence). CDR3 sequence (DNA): TGTGCCAGCAGCGGCCGTGGGACAGGGAGTTTGGATACGCAGTATTTT. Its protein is CASSGRGTGSLDTQYF.

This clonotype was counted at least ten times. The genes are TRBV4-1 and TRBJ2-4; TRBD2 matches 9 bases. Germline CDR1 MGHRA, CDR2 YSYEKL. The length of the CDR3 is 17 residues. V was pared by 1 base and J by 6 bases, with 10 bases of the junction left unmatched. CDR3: CASSQGLREGGGNIQYF. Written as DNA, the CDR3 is TGCGCCAGCAGCCAAGGTCTGCGGGAGGGAGGAGGAAACATTCAGTACTTC.

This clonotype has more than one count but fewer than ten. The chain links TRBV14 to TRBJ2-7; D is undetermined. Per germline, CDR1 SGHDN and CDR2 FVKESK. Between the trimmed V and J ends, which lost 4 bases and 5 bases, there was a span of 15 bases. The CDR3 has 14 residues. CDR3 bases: TGTGCCAGCAGCCGAGATTTGGGGTTCAACGAGCAGTACTTC. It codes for CASSRDLGFNEQYF.

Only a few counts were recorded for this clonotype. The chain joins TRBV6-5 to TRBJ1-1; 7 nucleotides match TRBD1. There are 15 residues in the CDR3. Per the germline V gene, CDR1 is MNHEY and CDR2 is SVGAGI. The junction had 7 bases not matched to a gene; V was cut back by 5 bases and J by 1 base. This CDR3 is CASSESDRPNTEAFF. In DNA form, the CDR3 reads TGTGCCAGCAGTGAATCGGACAGGCCGAACACTGAAGCTTTCTTT.

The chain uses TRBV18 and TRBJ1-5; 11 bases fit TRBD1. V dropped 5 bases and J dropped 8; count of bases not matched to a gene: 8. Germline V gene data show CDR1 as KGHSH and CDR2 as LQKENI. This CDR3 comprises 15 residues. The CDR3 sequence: CASSGQGAGREPQHF. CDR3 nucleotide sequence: TGTGCCAGCTCAGGACAGGGGGCGGGCAGGGAGCCCCAGCATTTT.

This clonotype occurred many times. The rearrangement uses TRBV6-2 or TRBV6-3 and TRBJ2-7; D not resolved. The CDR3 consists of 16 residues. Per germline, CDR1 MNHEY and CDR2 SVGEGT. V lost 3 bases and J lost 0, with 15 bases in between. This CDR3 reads CASSYSRQGVSYEQYF. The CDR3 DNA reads TGTGCCAGCAGTTATTCACGACAAGGAGTCTCCTACGAGCAGTACTTC.

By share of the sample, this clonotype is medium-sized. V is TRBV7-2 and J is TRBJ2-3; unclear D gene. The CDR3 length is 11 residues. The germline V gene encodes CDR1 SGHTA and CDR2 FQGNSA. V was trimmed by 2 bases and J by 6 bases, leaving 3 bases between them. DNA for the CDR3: TGTGCCAGCAGCTTAATGGATACGCAGTATTTT. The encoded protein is CASSLMDTQYF.

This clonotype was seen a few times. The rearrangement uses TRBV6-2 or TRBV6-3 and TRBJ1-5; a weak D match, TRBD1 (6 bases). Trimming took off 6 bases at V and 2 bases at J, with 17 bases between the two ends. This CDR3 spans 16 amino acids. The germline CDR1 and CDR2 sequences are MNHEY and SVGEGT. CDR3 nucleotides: TGTGCCAGCAGCAACACAGGGATCGGCGGCAATCAGCCCCAGCATTTT. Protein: CASSNTGIGGNQPQHF.

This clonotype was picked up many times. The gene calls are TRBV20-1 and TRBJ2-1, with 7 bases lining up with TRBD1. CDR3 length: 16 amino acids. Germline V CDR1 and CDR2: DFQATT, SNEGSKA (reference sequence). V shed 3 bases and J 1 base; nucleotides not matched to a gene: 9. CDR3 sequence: CSARGTVLTSYNEQFF. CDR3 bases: TGCAGTGCTAGGGGGACAGTATTGACTTCCTACAATGAGCAGTTCTTC.

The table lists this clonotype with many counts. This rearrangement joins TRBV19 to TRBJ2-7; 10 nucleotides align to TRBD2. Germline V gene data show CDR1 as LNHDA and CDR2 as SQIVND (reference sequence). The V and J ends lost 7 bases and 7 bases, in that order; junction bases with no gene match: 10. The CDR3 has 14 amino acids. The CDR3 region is CASNEASGRGEQYF. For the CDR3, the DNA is TGTGCCAGTAACGAGGCTAGCGGGAGAGGGGAGCAGTACTTC.

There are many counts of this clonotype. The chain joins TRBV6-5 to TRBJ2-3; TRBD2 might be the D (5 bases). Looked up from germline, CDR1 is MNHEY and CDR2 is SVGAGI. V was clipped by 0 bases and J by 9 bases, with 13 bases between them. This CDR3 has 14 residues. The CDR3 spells CASSYSIGERTQYF. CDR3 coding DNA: TGTGCCAGCAGTTACTCGATCGGGGAAAGAACGCAGTATTTT.

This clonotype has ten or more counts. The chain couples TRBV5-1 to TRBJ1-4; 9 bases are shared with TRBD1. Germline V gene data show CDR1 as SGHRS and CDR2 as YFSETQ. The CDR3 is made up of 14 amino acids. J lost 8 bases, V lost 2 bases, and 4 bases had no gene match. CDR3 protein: CASSFGQGREKLFF. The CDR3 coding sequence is TGCGCCAGCAGCTTCGGACAGGGGCGAGAAAAACTGTTTTTT. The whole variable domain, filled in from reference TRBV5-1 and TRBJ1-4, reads KAGVTQTPRYLIKTRGQQVTLSCSPISGHRSVSWYQQTPGQGLQFLFEYFSETQRNKGNFPGRFSGRQFSNSRSEMNVSTLELGDSALYLCASSFGQGREKLFFGSGTQLSVL.

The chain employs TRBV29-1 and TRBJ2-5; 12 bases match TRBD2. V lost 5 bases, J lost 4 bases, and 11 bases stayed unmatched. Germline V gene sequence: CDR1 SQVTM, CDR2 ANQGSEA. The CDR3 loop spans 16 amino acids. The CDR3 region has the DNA TGCAGCGTTTGGCGGTTACTAGCGGGAGGCCGAGAGACCCAGTACTTC. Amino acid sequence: CSVWRLLAGGRETQYF.

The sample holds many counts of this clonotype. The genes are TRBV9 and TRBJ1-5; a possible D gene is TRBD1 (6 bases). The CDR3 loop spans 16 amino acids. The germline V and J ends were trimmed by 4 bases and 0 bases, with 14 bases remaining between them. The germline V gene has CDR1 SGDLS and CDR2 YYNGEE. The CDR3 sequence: CASSLRTVYSNQPQHF. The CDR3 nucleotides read TGTGCCAGCAGCCTCCGGACAGTTTATAGCAATCAGCCCCAGCATTTT.

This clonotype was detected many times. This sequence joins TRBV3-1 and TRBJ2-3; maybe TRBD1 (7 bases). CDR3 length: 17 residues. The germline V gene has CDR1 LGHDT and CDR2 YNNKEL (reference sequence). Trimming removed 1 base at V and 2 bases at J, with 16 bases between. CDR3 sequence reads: CASSQGEAGQNTDTQYF. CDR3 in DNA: TGTGCCAGCAGCCAAGGAGAGGCGGGACAGAACACAGATACGCAGTATTTT.

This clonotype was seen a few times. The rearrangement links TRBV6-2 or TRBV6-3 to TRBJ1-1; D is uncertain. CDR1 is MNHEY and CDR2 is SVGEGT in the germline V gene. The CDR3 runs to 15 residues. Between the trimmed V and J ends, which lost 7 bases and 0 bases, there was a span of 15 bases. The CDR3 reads CASTYFRSLNTEAFF. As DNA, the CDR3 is TGTGCCAGCACTTATTTCAGGAGTTTGAACACTGAAGCTTTCTTT.

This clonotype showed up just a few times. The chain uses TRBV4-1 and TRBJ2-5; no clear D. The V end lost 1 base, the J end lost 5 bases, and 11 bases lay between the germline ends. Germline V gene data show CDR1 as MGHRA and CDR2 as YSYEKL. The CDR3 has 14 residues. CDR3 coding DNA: TGCGCCAGCAGCCAAGTTGAACGCCGGGAGACCCAGTACTTC. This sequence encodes CASSQVERRETQYF.

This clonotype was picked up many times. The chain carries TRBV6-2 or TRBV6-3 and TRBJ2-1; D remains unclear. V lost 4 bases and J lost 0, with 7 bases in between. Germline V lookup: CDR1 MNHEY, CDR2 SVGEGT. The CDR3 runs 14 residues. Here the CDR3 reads CASSWISSYNEQFF. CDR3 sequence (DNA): TGTGCCAGCAGTTGGATTAGCTCCTACAATGAGCAGTTCTTC.

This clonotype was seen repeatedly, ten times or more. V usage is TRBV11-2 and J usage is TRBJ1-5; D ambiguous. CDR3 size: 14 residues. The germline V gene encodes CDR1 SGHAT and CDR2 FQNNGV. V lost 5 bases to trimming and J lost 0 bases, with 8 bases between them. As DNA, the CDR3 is TGTGCCAGCAGCCTAGGATATAGCAATCAGCCCCAGCATTTT. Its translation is CASSLGYSNQPQHF.